The present T cell receptor (beta chain) was sequenced within a study of blood T cell repertoires in COVID-19. This clone appeared once. Per the authors' pipeline: Estimation of nucleated cell counts relied on the amplification of reference gene primers. Generated by immunoSEQ multiplex PCR, the TCRdb table keeps only in-frame clones and is missing some. V and J calls and clone size come straight from that table; D and trimming were deduced from the DNA. The repertoire holds tens of thousands of clones, with more than 60% as singletons. This sequence originates from a man in his 70s with acute or convalescent COVID-19. The sequenced material came from peripheral blood.

The CDR3 loop reads CASSQDRDTLHF. The CDR3 coding sequence is TGTGCCAGCTCCCAGGACAGGGACACCCTCCACTTT. The chain has TRBV18 and TRBJ1-6, with 8 positions matching TRBD1. V shed 6 bases, J shed 14 bases, and the junction held 6 bases outside the gene matches. Looked up from germline, CDR1 is KGHSH and CDR2 is LQKENI. CDR3 size: 12 residues. Filled out from reference TRBV18 and TRBJ1-6, the complete variable domain reads NAGVMQNPRHLVRRRGQEARLRCSPMKGHSHVYWYRQLPEEGLKFMVYLQKENIIDESGMPKERFSAEFPKEGPSILRIQQVVRGDSAAYFCASSQDRDTLHFGNGTRLTVT.